Detailed here is one T cell receptor (beta chain). The antigen is unknown. These data come from a study of siplizumab effects on memory and regulatory T cells. Study findings and constraints: The study found that siplizumab significantly reduced alloreactive sequences traceable to unstimulated CD4+ memory cells. Major contributors to the alloresponse seemed to be naive T cells, which also appeared more diverse than memory cells. Siplizumab conditions gave an average of around 70% Treg-derived mappable alloreactive CD4+ clones, versus around 30% for controls.

The assay looked at 95,000 to 100,000 TCR templates in each sample. Using immunoSEQ multiplex PCR, the repertoire was profiled, and TCRdb retains in-frame clones only, with some absent. Of 99,000 or so clones listed, roughly 94% are singletons. Sequencing was carried out using non-Treg CD4+ T cells sorted from blood. This sequence was found in a human donor in good health.

The CDR3 is CASSNVRLGPFYNEQFF. The CDR3 nucleotides read TGTGCCAGCAGCAATGTTCGTCTAGGGCCATTTTACAATGAGCAGTTCTTC. The chain links TRBV7-8 to TRBJ2-1; D not certain. The germline CDR1 and CDR2 sequences are SGHVS and FQNEAQ. Trimming pared 5 bases from V and 4 bases from J, leaving 21 bases between. The CDR3 runs to 17 residues. Looking up the rest from reference TRBV7-8 and TRBJ2-1 gives the full variable domain: GAGVSQSPRYKVAKRGQDVALRCDPISGHVSLFWYQQALGQGPEFLTYFQNEAQLDKSGLPSDRFFAERPEGSVSTLKIQRTQQEDSAVYLCASSNVRLGPFYNEQFFGPGTRLTVL.